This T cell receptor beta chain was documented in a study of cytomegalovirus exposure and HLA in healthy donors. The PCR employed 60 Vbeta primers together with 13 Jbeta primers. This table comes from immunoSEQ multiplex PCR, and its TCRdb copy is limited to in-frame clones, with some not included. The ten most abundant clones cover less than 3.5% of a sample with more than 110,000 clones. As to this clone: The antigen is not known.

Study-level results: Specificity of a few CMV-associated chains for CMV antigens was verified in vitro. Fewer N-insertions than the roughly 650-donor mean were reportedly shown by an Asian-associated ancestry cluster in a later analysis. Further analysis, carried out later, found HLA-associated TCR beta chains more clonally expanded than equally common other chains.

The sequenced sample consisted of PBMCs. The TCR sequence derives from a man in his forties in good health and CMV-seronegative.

The CDR3 loop reads CASSLSPGLDEQYF. The DNA for the CDR3 is TGTGCCAGCAGCTTAAGTCCAGGGCTCGACGAGCAGTACTTC. The chain employs TRBV7-9 and TRBJ2-7, with D possibly being TRBD1 (5 bases). Trimming shortened V by 2 bases and J by 5 bases, and 13 bases separated the two germline ends. This CDR3 is 14 amino acids long. From germline, CDR1 is SEHNR and CDR2 FQNEAQ (reference sequence).